This T cell receptor beta chain emerged from a study of control samples from healthy donors and cancer patients. TCRdb's copy holds only in-frame clones and misses some; the assay was immunoSEQ multiplex PCR. The table includes about 150,000 clones, around nine tenths detected once. V lost 3 bases, J lost 5 bases, and 8 bases lay in between. Germline V gene lookup returns CDR1 LGHNT and CDR2 FRNRAP. The CDR3 runs to 13 residues. The sequenced sample consisted of blood. The sequence derives from a man younger than 40 in good health. The chain joins TRBV12-5 to TRBJ1-5; maybe TRBD1 (6 bases). The CDR3 region is CASGFSGDQPQHF. For the CDR3, the DNA is TGTGCTAGTGGTTTCTCAGGGGATCAGCCCCAGCATTTT.